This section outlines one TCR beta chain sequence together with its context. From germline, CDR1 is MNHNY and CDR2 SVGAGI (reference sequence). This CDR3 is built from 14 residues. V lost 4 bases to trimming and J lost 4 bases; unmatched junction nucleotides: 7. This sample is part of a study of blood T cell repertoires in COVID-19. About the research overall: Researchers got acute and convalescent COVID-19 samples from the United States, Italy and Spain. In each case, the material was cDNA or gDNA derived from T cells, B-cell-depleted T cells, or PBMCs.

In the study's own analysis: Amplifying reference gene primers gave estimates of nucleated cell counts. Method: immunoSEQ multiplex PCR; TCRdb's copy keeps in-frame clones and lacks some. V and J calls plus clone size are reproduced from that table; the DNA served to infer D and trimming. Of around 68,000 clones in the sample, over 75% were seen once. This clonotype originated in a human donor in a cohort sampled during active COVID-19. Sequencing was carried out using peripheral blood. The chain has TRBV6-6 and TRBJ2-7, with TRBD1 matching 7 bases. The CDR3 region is CASSSGRGMYEQYF. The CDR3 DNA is TGTGCCAGCAGTTCCGGCAGGGGGATGTACGAGCAGTACTTC.